The 29 T cell receptor beta chains listed next were all sequenced from one sample in a study of T cells in Graves' hyperthyroidism and ophthalmopathy. Amplification targeted TCR beta CDR3 regions from RNA transcripts. The primer set for the first-round RT-PCR of the TCR CDR3 was HTBI. TCRdb called the multiplex PCR reads again in MiXCR, with one record for every CDR3 protein. This table has hundreds of thousands of distinct CDR3 sequences, roughly an eighth appearing once. Sequencing input: blood. Receptors originate from a man aged 45 to 65 with Graves' ophthalmopathy.

A note on this clonotype: A much bigger clone sits one base away, suggesting this may be a read error. This chain uses TRBV11-3 with TRBJ2-6; a weak D match, TRBD1 (7 bases). In germline, CDR1 is SGHNT, CDR2 YENEEA. Trimming stripped 5 bases from V and 2 bases from J, with 16 bases between. This CDR3 region has 17 residues. CDR3 DNA: TGTGCCAGCAGCCTGCGTTCAGGGGGGACTGGGGCCAACGTCCTGACTTTC. It translates to CASSLRSGGTGANVLTF.

This clonotype has ten or more counts. J is TRBJ2-5 and V is TRBV12-3 or TRBV12-4; possibly TRBD2 for D (6 bases). CDR3 size: 12 residues. V dropped 10 bases and J dropped 5 bases, with 14 bases sitting between them. The CDR3 spells CAKMTSRETQYF. The CDR3 DNA reads as TGTGCCAAAATGACTAGTCGGGAGACCCAGTACTTC.

This rearrangement joins TRBV24-1 to TRBJ1-4; D is unclear. The V gene lost 1 base and the J gene lost 5 bases, with 4 bases spanning the gap. This CDR3 has 13 residues. Germline-derived CDR1 and CDR2 are KGHDR and SFDVKD. This CDR3 is CATSDLGNEKLFF. The DNA of the CDR3 is TGTGCCACCAGTGATTTAGGAAATGAAAAACTGTTTTTT.

This clonotype has a handful of counts. The chain links TRBV5-1 to TRBJ1-5; weak D call: TRBD1 (6 bases). Trimming left V 0 bases short and J 3 bases short, with 10 bases between. Per germline, CDR1 SGHRS and CDR2 YFSETQ. The CDR3 consists of 15 residues. For the CDR3, the DNA is TGCGCCAGCAGCTTGGAGGGGGAAATCAATCAGCCCCAGCATTTT. This encodes CASSLEGEINQPQHF.

V usage is TRBV5-4 and J usage is TRBJ2-3; 10 bases match TRBD2. This CDR3 contains 14 residues. The germline V gene has CDR1 SGHNT and CDR2 YYREEE (reference sequence). Germline trimming cut 9 bases from V and 2 bases from J; bases unmatched to any gene: 6. The CDR3 here is CATRSGRVTDTQYF. CDR3 sequence (DNA): TGTGCCACGAGAAGCGGGAGGGTCACAGATACGCAGTATTTT.

This clonotype was observed at least ten times. This chain connects TRBV11-2 to TRBJ1-6; D is undetermined. This CDR3 has 15 residues. Germline V gene sequence: CDR1 SGHAT, CDR2 FQNNGV. Trimming left V 2 bases short and J 5 bases short, with 10 bases between. The CDR3 spells CASSLSLVDNSPLHF. CDR3 DNA: TGTGCCAGCAGCTTAAGTTTGGTGGATAATTCACCCCTCCACTTT.

Ten or more counts support this clonotype. The chain is built from TRBV15 and TRBJ2-3; TRBD2 matches 7 bases. Per the germline V gene, CDR1 is LNHNV and CDR2 is YYDKDF (reference sequence). The trim removed 0 bases at V and 1 base at J, leaving 7 bases unmatched. The CDR3 sequence is 17 residues long. The CDR3 here is CATSREVSGVGTDTQYF. CDR3 in DNA: TGTGCCACCAGCAGAGAAGTGAGCGGGGTGGGCACAGATACGCAGTATTTT.

This clonotype appeared many times. The chain combines TRBV3-1 with TRBJ2-1; TRBD2 matches 8 bases. The CDR3 consists of 13 residues. The germline gives CDR1 LGHDT, CDR2 YNNKEL (reference sequence). Germline trimming cut 3 bases from V and 10 bases from J; bases unmatched to any gene: 5. CDR3 DNA: TGTGCCAGCAGCCAGACCACTAGCGGCGAGCAGTTCTTC. Translated: CASSQTTSGEQFF.

This clonotype was detected many times. The CDR3 loop reads CASSVDMGQFGEKLFF. CDR3 sequence (DNA): TGTGCCAGCAGCGTAGATATGGGGCAGTTTGGCGAAAAACTGTTTTTT. This rearrangement joins TRBV9 to TRBJ1-4; the D gene is possibly TRBD1 (5 bases). Trimming took off 0 bases at V and 8 bases at J, with 17 bases between the two ends. The CDR3 covers 16 residues. Germline V CDR1 and CDR2: SGDLS, YYNGEE.

This chain links TRBV20-1 with TRBJ1-5; the match to TRBD1 covers 10 bases. Germline V lookup: CDR1 DFQATT, CDR2 SNEGSKA (reference sequence). The CDR3 extends over 16 amino acids. Losses at the gene ends were 3 bases for V and 7 bases for J; bases not matched to a gene: 12. The CDR3, as DNA: TGCAGTGCTAGGAGTCCGGGGACAGGGGATCTGCAGCCCCAGCATTTT. Translated, it gives CSARSPGTGDLQPQHF.

This clonotype came up a few times. The chain uses TRBV12-3 or TRBV12-4 and TRBJ2-5; 7 positions agree with TRBD2. V dropped 6 bases and J dropped 9; count of bases not matched to a gene: 7. This CDR3 is built from 12 residues. The DNA for the CDR3 is TGTGCCAGCAGCCCGGCCCGGGGGGCCCAGTACTTC. This codes for CASSPARGAQYF.

This clonotype was seen many times. CDR3 protein: CSARGAQETQYF. CDR3 in DNA: TGCAGTGCTAGAGGTGCACAAGAGACCCAGTACTTC. This chain links TRBV20-1 with TRBJ2-5; D gene ambiguous. Germline V CDR1 and CDR2: DFQATT, SNEGSKA (reference sequence). Trimming shortened V by 1 base and J by 2 bases, and 5 bases separated the two germline ends. The CDR3 extends over 12 amino acids.

A few counts support this clonotype. The rearrangement links TRBV20-1 to TRBJ2-7, with TRBD1 as a possible D gene (5 bases). This CDR3 comprises 13 residues. The V and J ends lost 4 bases and 0 bases respectively, with 10 bases between them. Germline lookup yields CDR1 DFQATT and CDR2 SNEGSKA (reference sequence). CDR3 sequence (DNA): TGCAGTGCTACCAGGGCCCTCTCCTACGAGCAGTACTTC. It is translated as CSATRALSYEQYF.

This clonotype has just a few counts. The chain combines TRBV6-2 or TRBV6-3 with TRBJ2-7; TRBD2 matches 8 bases. Germline V gives CDR1 MNHEY, CDR2 SVGEGT. The CDR3 runs 17 residues. The V gene end was trimmed by 0 bases and the J gene end by 0 bases; junction bases not matched to a gene: 7. The CDR3 reads CASSYSRTSSHSYEQYF. The CDR3 nucleotides are TGTGCCAGCAGTTACTCACGGACTAGCAGCCACTCCTACGAGCAGTACTTC.

This clonotype was seen ten or more times. This chain links TRBV2 with TRBJ2-3; no clear D. The germline gives CDR1 SNHLY, CDR2 FYNNEI. The germline V and J ends were trimmed by 4 bases and 0 bases, with 14 bases remaining between them. The length of the CDR3 is 16 residues. CDR3 bases: TGTGCCAGCAGTGTTTGGCACACCGATAGCACAGATACGCAGTATTTT. This codes for CASSVWHTDSTDTQYF.

This clonotype was seen many times. V usage is TRBV3-1 and J usage is TRBJ2-4; TRBD2 might be the D (6 bases). This CDR3 is 16 amino acids long. Per the germline V gene, CDR1 is LGHDT and CDR2 is YNNKEL (reference sequence). Trimming took 0 bases from V and 1 from J, leaving 10 bases between them. The CDR3 DNA reads TGTGCCAGCAGCCAAGAAGGGGCGGGGGCCAAAAACATTCAGTACTTC. Translating gives CASSQEGAGAKNIQYF.

This clonotype was found many times. J is TRBJ1-1 and V is TRBV2; D is uncertain. The CDR3 runs 11 residues. The germline V and J ends were trimmed by 6 bases and 6 bases, with 8 bases remaining between them. Germline lookup yields CDR1 SNHLY and CDR2 FYNNEI. CDR3 sequence reads: CASSNLPEAFF. The CDR3 bases are TGTGCCAGCAGCAACTTACCTGAAGCTTTCTTT.

The chain couples TRBV9 to TRBJ2-1, with 8 bases that match TRBD2. The length of the CDR3 is 15 residues. V lost 5 bases to trimming and J lost 3 bases; unmatched junction nucleotides: 7. Germline lookup yields CDR1 SGDLS and CDR2 YYNGEE. This chain's CDR3 is CASRRGREDYNEQFF. The DNA for the CDR3 is TGTGCCAGCAGACGGGGGCGGGAGGACTACAATGAGCAGTTCTTC.

As concerns this clonotype: A much larger clonotype is one base distant, so this may be a read error. The chain joins TRBV2 to TRBJ2-1; tentatively, D is TRBD2 (6 bases). The J call may be faulty, since TRBJ2-7 better matches the DNA end. The CDR3 is 14 amino acids. CDR1 SNHLY and CDR2 FYNNEI come from the germline V gene. The CDR3, as DNA: TGTGCCAGCATTACCTTATCGGGAGTCGATGAGCAGTACTTC. Its protein product is CASITLSGVDEQYF.

This clonotype appeared many times. V is TRBV28 and J is TRBJ2-7; 8 bases fit TRBD1. V was clipped by 8 bases and J by 6 bases; unmatched bases: 6. Germline CDR1 reads MDHEN; CDR2 reads SYDVKM. The CDR3 runs to 12 residues. The CDR3 reads CASGTGAAEQYF. The CDR3 region has the DNA TGTGCCAGCGGGACAGGCGCCGCCGAGCAGTACTTC.

The chain links TRBV6-1 to TRBJ2-3; maybe TRBD2 (6 bases). Trimming pared 3 bases from V and 11 bases from J, leaving 18 bases between. This CDR3 comprises 14 residues. Germline CDR1 and CDR2: MNHNS and SASEGT. CDR3 amino acids: CASSEGGGPWGQYF. CDR3 bases: TGTGCCAGCAGTGAGGGAGGAGGGCCCTGGGGGCAGTATTTT.

This clonotype was observed a few times. The genes are TRBV24-1 and TRBJ1-2; the D is unclear. Germline CDR1 and CDR2: KGHDR and SFDVKD. V dropped 1 base and J dropped 0 bases, with 5 bases sitting between them. This CDR3 region has 14 residues. The CDR3, as DNA: TGTGCCACCAGTGATTTAAAAGCTAACTATGGCTACACCTTC. Translation: CATSDLKANYGYTF.

The V and J genes are TRBV29-1 and TRBJ2-7; 13 nucleotides agree with TRBD2. The CDR3 is made up of 16 amino acids. J lost 5 bases, V lost 4 bases, and 11 bases had no gene match. CDR1 is SQVTM and CDR2 is ANQGSEA in the germline V gene. DNA for the CDR3: TGCAGCGTTGCGGGGGGGACCGGACTAGCGGGAGACGAGCAGTACTTC. Its translation is CSVAGGTGLAGDEQYF.

This clonotype was counted at least ten times. This chain joins TRBV18 and TRBJ2-3, with 8 bases matching TRBD2. V lost 4 bases, J lost 3 bases, and 9 bases stayed unmatched. CDR3 length: 16 residues. Germline assignment: CDR1 KGHSH and CDR2 LQKENI. The CDR3, as DNA: TGTGCCAGCTCACGCTTAACCGCGGGAGGTACAGATACGCAGTATTTT. Protein sequence: CASSRLTAGGTDTQYF.

In its sample, this clonotype was seen a few times. The chain recombines TRBV12-3 or TRBV12-4 with TRBJ2-3, with unresolved D. There are 12 residues in the CDR3. The V end was cut by 6 bases, the J end by 6 bases, with 10 bases between. In nucleotides, the CDR3 is TGTGCCAGCAGCCCGGGTTTCGATACGCAGTATTTT. This gives the protein CASSPGFDTQYF.

The chain employs TRBV6-1 and TRBJ1-5; 7 bases are a match to TRBD1. V shed 5 bases, J shed 7 bases, and the junction held 5 bases outside the gene matches. Germline V gene sequence: CDR1 MNHNS, CDR2 SASEGT. This CDR3 comprises 13 residues. CDR3 nucleotides: TGTGCCAGCAGTACAGGGGCTAGGCAGCCCCAGCATTTT. It codes for CASSTGARQPQHF.

V gene TRBV28 combines with J gene TRBJ2-5, with 11 bases matching TRBD2. The length of the CDR3 is 16 residues. V shed 4 bases, J shed 1 base, and the junction held 5 bases outside the gene matches. In germline, CDR1 is MDHEN, CDR2 SYDVKM. Written as DNA, the CDR3 is TGTGCCAGCAGTTCGGGACTAGCGGACCCCCAAGAGACCCAGTACTTC. Residues: CASSSGLADPQETQYF. Full variable domain (rest looked up from reference TRBV28 and TRBJ2-5): DVKVTQSSRYLVKRTGEKVFLECVQDMDHENMFWYRQDPGLGLRLIYFSYDVKMKEKGDIPEGYSVSREKKERFSLILESASTNQTSMYLCASSSGLADPQETQYFGPGTRLLVL.

The chain is built from TRBV24-1 and TRBJ1-5, with D unresolved. Germline V gene data show CDR1 as KGHDR and CDR2 as SFDVKD. V shed 4 bases and J shed 1 base, with 7 bases lying between them. The CDR3 is made up of 14 amino acids. The CDR3 region has the DNA TGTGCCACCAGTGACGGACGAAGCAATCAGCCCCAGCATTTT. This encodes CATSDGRSNQPQHF.

This clonotype showed up many times. The V and J genes are TRBV11-2 and TRBJ2-5; 9 bases align to TRBD1. The CDR3 contains 15 residues. V was clipped by 4 bases and J by 5 bases; unmatched bases: 8. The germline gives CDR1 SGHAT, CDR2 FQNNGV. CDR3 region: CASSWGQGVQETQYF. The CDR3 nucleotides read TGTGCCAGCAGCTGGGGACAGGGAGTTCAGGAGACCCAGTACTTC.